This TCR beta chain was obtained from a study of cytomegalovirus exposure and HLA in healthy donors (dated by TCRdb to 2016 to 2017). In terms of the full investigation: An earlier analysis of some 500 of the donors reported about 250 Gb of sequence data and some 120 million unique TCR beta sequences from about 180 million T cells. An early release that covered several hundred HLA-typed donors contained around 300 gigabases of sequencing data and 80 million or so unique TCR sequences. Of the 350 to 450 genotyped donors, 65% to 90% were placed in the genetic ancestry cluster associated with self-reported Caucasian donors. The study was designed to test whether signatures of past pathogen exposure could be identified by cataloging public T cell receptors. The T cell repertoires of 670 or so subjects were profiled by immunosequencing and related to cytomegalovirus serostatus. Besides the first cohort of 666 subjects, a separate validation cohort made up of 120 different subjects was used. The study combined high-throughput TCR immunosequencing, statistical association of individual TCRs with disease status, and machine learning to predict cytomegalovirus infection status. To study patterns of TCR occurrence, a later analysis re-analyzed previously published TCR beta repertoires from 666 donors and added high-resolution HLA genotyping. The later analysis used no new phenotypic data to find candidate immune exposures, relying instead on TCR beta sequences and their occurrence across donors. An earlier analysis of 587 of the donors used high-throughput TCR beta sequencing to judge whether each TCR beta V gene segment behaved as functional or pseudogenic. Alongside the repertoire data, information on donor age, sex, ethnicity and CMV serostatus was compiled. In a later genetic analysis, genome-wide SNP genotypes for about three fifths of the roughly 670 donors were used, and that subset was treated as a discovery cohort. Every repertoire in the discovery cohort had been generated on one and the same sequencing platform. HLA typing included class I and class II loci at four-digit resolution. Typing coverage varied by locus: 629-630 donors for A, B, C, DRB1 and DQB1; approximately 500 for DQA1; about 570 for DPA1; roughly 450 for DPB1. Because of strong linkage in the cohort, roughly five DR-DQ haplotypes were treated as single units for association and clustering. Across approximately 400 genotyped donors of the cohort, an average of approximately 240,000 unique TCR beta nucleotide sequences per donor were sequenced, and roughly 18% of those sequences were non-productive.

In total, just over 650 healthy bone marrow donors made up the cohort. All cohort members were sampled while nominally healthy, although unrecorded immune exposures were likely present. The donor tested CMV seronegative and was one of the 352 seronegative cohort members. Every donor gave a peripheral blood sample, and the peripheral blood mononuclear cells from that sample were used for TCR beta sequencing. Genomic DNA was extracted from the blood cell samples with the Qiagen DNeasy Blood Extraction Kit. For CDR1 and CDR2, the germline V gene lists LGHNA and YNFKEQ. The CDR3, cysteine through phenylalanine, is 15 amino acids long. Solely the CDR3 DNA is kept, with 45 bases framed from the first base. Deletion took 4 bases off V and 2 bases off J, with a span of 11 bases between the germline ends. Concerning this clone: No antigen is known for it. Per-base qualities were not stored, and no clone one base away is much larger.

Library prep was done by the immunoSEQ multiplex PCR assay. For the multiplex PCR, a mixture combining 60 forward primers for TCR Vbeta segments and 13 reverse primers for TCR Jbeta segments was used. The CDR3 region of rearranged TCR beta genes was amplified from genomic DNA with a multiplex PCR assay. On the Illumina HiSeq System, the amplified TCR beta libraries were sequenced as 87-base-pair reads. In the original analysis: A later analysis tallied around 87 million unique TCR beta chains across the 660 or so repertoires, and about 12 million of those chains were shared by two or more donors. Raw reads were error-corrected and collapsed into unique sequences with a nearest-neighbor algorithm that merged closely related sequences to remove PCR and sequencing errors. To assign V, D and J gene segments, CDR3 sequences were aligned to IMGT reference sequences. For a sequence to be retained, a match of at least six nucleotides to both a V gene segment and a J gene segment was required. A rearrangement was called productive if the CDR3 had no stop codons and remained in frame with V and J, and every other rearrangement was called non-productive. Following IMGT convention, CDR3 was defined as the stretch from the second conserved V-encoded cysteine up to the conserved J-encoded phenylalanine. The earlier analysis of approximately 590 of the donors excluded any sequence lacking an unambiguous match to a single V gene segment. In an earlier analysis of 450 to 700 of the donors, V segments were called functional above 56.7% productive rearrangements and were called segregating when the between-donor standard deviation exceeded 5%. A statistical classification framework was built to diagnose cytomegalovirus status from the catalog of TCR beta chain sequences. In a later analysis, TCR nucleotide sequences were compared against IMGT/GENE-DB human TR gene sequences so that V and J genes could be assigned. Using the TCRdist pipeline, a later analysis assigned CDR3 sequences along with most-parsimonious VDJ recombination scenarios. In a later analysis, each TCR beta chain was defined by its CDR3 amino acid sequence together with its V-gene family, and reads without a unique V-gene family were excluded. As a way to deal with suspected cross-contamination and a sequencing artifact, a later analysis dropped 450 to 600 nucleotide sequences that were highly shared and had low generation probability. In a later analysis, a clonal expansion index for each public chain was calculated from normalized within-repertoire ranks of inferred template counts. In a later analysis, generation probabilities were computed with a VDJ recombination model fitted to out-of-frame rearrangements, and the resulting probabilities were checked against IGoR. Hypergeometric tests were used in a later analysis to score TCR-TCR, TCR-HLA and TCR-CMV co-occurrence, with a repertoire-size bias correction applied to the TCR pairs. To estimate false discovery rates, a later analysis permuted the HLA or CMV assignments 20 times. A later analysis grouped co-occurring TCRs with DBSCAN, adding TCRdist sequence similarity when clustering within HLA-allele-positive subsets. Repertoires with fewer than 30,000 or more than 120,000 public chains, plus five repertoires with anomalous nucleotide sharing, were excluded from co-occurrence clustering. Held by TCRdb, this immuneACCESS table contains in-frame sequences only and omits some clones. Under half of the omission traces to an unresolved V gene where checked; the cause of the rest is unknown. V and J calls and clone size are as listed in that table; D and trimming were resolved from the DNA. For this sample the table gives 100,000 or so clones, of which about four fifths were detected only once. The ten largest clones represent around 2.1% of the sample.

Overall study results and their limits: A later genetic analysis associated a missense DCLRE1C variant with V-gene and J-gene trimming of TCR beta chains, and an independent cohort replicated the association. While some public TCRs were present in many individuals, most TCR sequences turned up only very rarely across donors. Because counts were too low, approximately 18 rarely observed V segments, including chromosome 9 orphons, were excluded from the earlier analysis of 587 of the donors. According to a later analysis, TCR association rates differed among HLA loci, with DRB1 alleles showing the most associated TCRs and HLA-C alleles showing the fewest. A later analysis associated 16,951 TCR beta sequences with specific HLA alleles at a false discovery rate of 0.05. Sequencing depth was assumed to be roughly uniform across donors in the presence/absence analyses, though that assumption may not hold. Because some donors lacked HLA typing at each locus, the association tests relied only on the typed subset. In vitro tests confirmed that a few of the cytomegalovirus-associated TCR beta chains recognize cytomegalovirus antigens. The only immune exposure information available for the cohort was CMV serostatus. A later analysis reported that several top co-occurrence clusters appeared linked to parvovirus B19, influenza, CMV and Epstein-Barr virus. Linkage disequilibrium might explain the correlated functional status among segregating V segments, but an unknown experimental factor could not be ruled out. A group of highly shared sequence variants was considered likely to be a technical artifact of the sequencing pipeline. According to the authors, the approach could potentially be generalized to other disease states and immunological phenotypes. Broadly in line with IMGT annotations, most TCR beta V segments showed up in productive rearrangements about 87% or about 30% of the time in an earlier analysis of approximately 640 of the donors. The study listed 150 to 200 TCR beta chains as associated with cytomegalovirus. Assigning TCR associations to individual alleles was difficult when HLA alleles, especially DR and DQ, strongly co-occurred. Compared with equally common non-associated chains, HLA-associated TCR beta chains in a later analysis were more clonally expanded and had lower generation probabilities. Compared with the approximately 720-donor mean, donors in an Asian-associated ancestry cluster had fewer N-insertions in productive TCRs, according to a later genetic analysis. A further reported finding was that TCR beta sequences accurately predicted the HLA-A and HLA-B alleles for most subjects in the first cohort. The cohort was sequenced for TCR beta chains only, and without alpha or paired-chain data the features that could be detected were limited. Most CMV-associated TCR beta chains appeared to be HLA-restricted in a later analysis, and the HLA associations seemed to be driven largely by CMV exposure. The classifier was reported to diagnose cytomegalovirus status with high specificity and sensitivity in both the original cohort and the validation cohort. The 87-base-pair reads could not distinguish some IMGT-functional V segments, including TRBV6-2 and TRBV6-3, so those segments were excluded.

The sequence derives from a man aged 25 to 40 in good health and CMV-seronegative. The specimen was PBMCs. The chain employs TRBV4-2 and TRBJ1-4; TRBD1 is perhaps the D gene, given 5 matching bases. The DNA sequence is given as TGTGCCAGCAGCCTATCCGGGACTACTAATGAAAAACTGTTTTTT. Translation gives CASSLSGTTNEKLFF.